This T cell receptor beta chain was profiled in a study of technical replicates of blood from several donors. Measured with immunoSEQ multiplex PCR; TCRdb has only the in-frame clones, and not every one. The table includes about 66,000 clones, around 87% detected once. This CDR3 comprises 16 residues. Unmatched junction bases numbered 13, after V lost 5 bases and J lost 7 bases. The V gene's germline CDR1 is SGHAT and CDR2 FQNNGV. The source material was PBMCs. The sequence was obtained from a human donor in good health. Some clones in this sample may be carry-over from other donors' samples. V is TRBV11-2 and J is TRBJ2-1; 8 bases are a match to TRBD2. CDR3 sequence: CASSRGVSGSHNEQFF. CDR3 DNA sequence: TGTGCCAGCAGCCGAGGGGTAAGCGGGAGTCATAATGAGCAGTTCTTC. The variable domain in full, with the rest retrieved from reference TRBV11-2 and TRBJ2-1, is EAGVAQSPRYKIIEKRQSVAFWCNPISGHATLYWYQQILGQGPKLLIQFQNNGVVDDSQLPKDRFSAERLKGVDSTLKIQPAKLEDSAVYLCASSRGVSGSHNEQFFGPGTRLTVL.